A selection of T cell receptor beta chains follows, all from one sample in a study of cytomegalovirus exposure and HLA in healthy donors. Generated by immunoSEQ multiplex PCR, the TCRdb table keeps only in-frame clones and is missing some. The sample records approximately 110,000 clones, 60% to 80% being singletons. Input material: PBMCs. Receptors originate from a man aged 30 to 39 in good health and CMV-seronegative. The CDR3 runs from the conserved cysteine through the conserved F or W. A D gene is named only where the DNA matches it firmly. Rows give clone size only sometimes, using once, few, many, or a class for an expanded clone.

CDR3 DNA	CDR3 protein	clone size	J gene	D gene	V gene
TGCAGCGTTGCATCCGGGACAGGGGGTAATCAGCCCCAGCATTTT	CSVASGTGGNQPQHF	-	TRBJ1-5	TRBD1	TRBV29-1
TGTGCCAGCAGCAGCCCCGAATCCTTGTGGACCCAGTACTTC	CASSSPESLWTQYF	-	TRBJ2-5	-	TRBV9
TGTGCCAGCGGGCATGGGTCTGCAACTAATGAAAAACTGTTTTTT	CASGHGSATNEKLFF	-	TRBJ1-4	-	TRBV28
TGTGCCAGCAGCTTAGCCGGGACTTTGGGTGTTACGCAGTATTTT	CASSLAGTLGVTQYF	-	TRBJ2-3	-	TRBV7-3
TGTGCCAGCAGTCTGGACAGAAGCACAGATACGCAGTATTTT	CASSLDRSTDTQYF	-	TRBJ2-3	-	TRBV6-5
TGTGCCAGTGGGGACAGTTACGAGCAGCACTTC	CASGDSYEQHF	-	TRBJ2-7	TRBD1	TRBV6-1
TGTGCCAGCAGCCAAGCGAGTGCGACTGGGGAGACCCAGTACTTC	CASSQASATGETQYF	-	TRBJ2-5	-	TRBV14
TGCAGCGTTGGGCAGGGTTATGAAAAACTGTTTTTT	CSVGQGYEKLFF	-	TRBJ1-4	-	TRBV29-1
TGTGCCAGCAGCTTGGGACCGCCCGGGGGGGAGCAGTACTTC	CASSLGPPGGEQYF	-	TRBJ2-7	TRBD2	TRBV5-4
TGTGCCAGTACAGGGGGGGTCCATGGCTACACCTTC	CASTGGVHGYTF	-	TRBJ1-2	TRBD1	TRBV28
TGTGCCAGCAGCTTGCCGGGAGGCGACACTGAAGCTTTCTTT	CASSLPGGDTEAFF	-	TRBJ1-1	-	TRBV5-4
TGCGCCAGCAGCTTGGACCGGGGCGGGGACACCATATATTTT	CASSLDRGGDTIYF	once	TRBJ1-3	-	TRBV5-1
TGTGCTAGTGGCTCGACTTCAGGGGGTGAGACCCAGTACTTC	CASGSTSGGETQYF	few	TRBJ2-5	TRBD1	TRBV12-5
TGCGCCAGCAGCCTCGGCGGTCTTACCAACACCGGGGAGCTGTTTTTT	CASSLGGLTNTGELFF	-	TRBJ2-2	-	TRBV5-1
TGTGCCTGGATAGGGAACAGGGATGGCTACACCTTC	CAWIGNRDGYTF	-	TRBJ1-2	-	TRBV30
TGCGCCAGCAGCTCGGGACTAGCGGGACGCACAGATACGCAGTATTTT	CASSSGLAGRTDTQYF	-	TRBJ2-3	TRBD2	TRBV5-1
TGTGCCAGCAGCCCATGGTCGGGTGAGCAGTACTTC	CASSPWSGEQYF	-	TRBJ2-7	-	TRBV5-5
TGTGCCAGCAGCTTGGATAGCGGTGGGAGAATGAACACTGAAGCTTTCTTT	CASSLDSGGRMNTEAFF	-	TRBJ1-1	-	TRBV5-6
TGTGCCAGCAGCTCAGTCGGGACAGGGTTTATCGGTGGCTACACCTTC	CASSSVGTGFIGGYTF	few	TRBJ1-2	TRBD1	TRBV7-9
TGTGCCAGCAGTTTGGGGCAGGGCGGCGGGGAGCTGTTTTTT	CASSLGQGGGELFF	-	TRBJ2-2	-	TRBV28
TGTGCCAGCAGCTTAGGGGACAAGTATGGCTACACCTTC	CASSLGDKYGYTF	-	TRBJ1-2	-	TRBV7-9
TGTGCCAGCAGCTCCAGGGTGGGAAACACCGGGGAGCTGTTTTTT	CASSSRVGNTGELFF	once	TRBJ2-2	-	TRBV7-3
TGCGCCAGCAGCTCTTCAGGGGGCACAGATACGCAGTATTTT	CASSSSGGTDTQYF	-	TRBJ2-3	-	TRBV5-1
TGTGCCAGCAGTAGGCTAGCGGGAGTTAGTTCCGGGGAGCTGTTTTTT	CASSRLAGVSSGELFF	few	TRBJ2-2	TRBD2	TRBV27